This T cell receptor (beta chain) was sequenced during a study of CD4 T cells in relation to SARS-CoV-2 and coronaviruses (dated by TCRdb to the early 2020s). With regard to the full study: In the ViraFEST assay, PBMCs were cultured with antigen for 9 to 10 days, after which TCR beta CDR3s were sequenced to identify antigen-specific clonal expansions. The study assessed, at the TCR clonotype level, memory CD4+ T cell crossreactivity between SARS-CoV-2 and common cold coronavirus spike proteins. Samples from three pre-COVID donors and the naive versus memory experiments were sequenced with the Adaptive Biotechnologies TCR-sequencing kit; other data were Illumina-based. An HIV-1 Nef peptide pool or a no-peptide culture served as the negative reference condition. Shared crossreactive spike epitopes were mapped to their HLA restriction using patient-derived lymphoblastoid cell lines. For other donors in the study, expansion assays were sequenced with a different, Illumina-based TCR-beta assay.

A remark on this clone: What this receptor recognizes is not known. Within one base of it there is no much larger clone, and no base qualities were kept.

Library creation used the immunoSEQ multiplex PCR assay. In the authors' own workflow: During preprocessing, nonproductive sequences were removed, as were CDR3s that did not start with C, did not end with F or W, or were shorter than 7 amino acids. The MANAFEST web app was used to call antigen-specific clonotypes on the basis of expansion compared with the reference and with other culture wells. A clone was considered positive if significant expansion relative to the reference culture was observed in 2 of 3 replicate wells at an FDR below 0.05. To be called positive, a clone also had to show significant expansion compared with every other tandem well and an odds ratio greater than 5. CDR3 homology was quantified as pairwise Levenshtein distance, calculated with the stringdist R package after three terminal residues were trimmed from each end. TCRdb's version of the immuneACCESS table is confined to in-frame rearrangements and falls short of the full clone set. An unresolved V gene accounts for under half of the shortfall where checked; the remainder is of unknown origin. For V, J and clone size, that table is used; D and trimming come from the DNA. A total of 15,000 to 20,000 clones appear in this sample, about 80% of them only once. Around a tenth of the sample rests with the top ten.

Between the V and J ends, shortened by 0 bases and 10 bases respectively, the junction contains 7 bases. CDR1 is given as SGHNT and CDR2 as YENEEA, both from the germline V gene. The CDR3 has 13 amino acids, counting the end cysteine and phenylalanine. Of all the DNA, just the CDR3 is kept, 39 bases in frame from base 1. CD4+ T cells from unexposed donors were collected before the COVID-19 pandemic (2011-2018). After less than 13 days of culture, CD4+ T cells were isolated with the EasySep CD4+ T cell isolation kit. As cell number allowed, CD4+ T cells from unexposed donors were tested for reactivity to SARS-CoV-2 S and N and to four common cold coronavirus spike pools. Each well received about 1.9 million PBMCs, cultured in IMDM supplemented with roughly 5% human AB serum and about 9.2 IU/ml IL-2. Half of the culture medium was replaced with fresh IL-2-containing medium on days 3 and 7. In general, every peptide culture condition was set up in three replicate wells. The leukapheresis product used for the unexposed donors was purchased from a commercial source. PBMCs were isolated from leukapheresis product or whole blood by Ficoll-Paque PLUS gradient centrifugation. PBMCs were either cryopreserved at -140 degrees C or used fresh in the expansion assay. The QIAamp Micro DNA Kit was used to extract genomic DNA from the CD4+ T cells.

General study outcomes and caveats: Crossreactivity analysis was centred on spike protein, so crossreactivity against other viral proteins was not assessed. No donor contributed both pre-pandemic and post-infection samples, which limited tracing the source of pre-existing responses. Crossreactive clones showed significantly weaker SARS-CoV-2-driven expansion than monoreactive clones, consistent with antigenic imprinting. Small numbers of patients and of tested TCRs limited the study. Around two thirds of donors had memory CD4+ clonotypes that crossrecognized SARS-CoV-2 and at least one common cold coronavirus spike.

The chain is encoded by TRBV11-3 joined to TRBJ1-6; D gene: possibly TRBD1, on 5 matching bases. The receptor was derived from a human donor in good health. The sequenced sample was CD4+ T cells from PBMCs, cultured in vitro. The DNA sequence is as follows: TGTGCCAGCAGCTTAGATCCAGGGTCACCCCTCCACTTT. This gives the protein CASSLDPGSPLHF.